This TCR beta chain appears in the sequencing data of a study of cytomegalovirus exposure and HLA in healthy donors (TCRdb year 2017). Study-wide context: A later analysis indicated that the 120 validation repertoires were generated on the platform also employed for the roughly 730 repertoires of the first cohort. The study was designed to test whether signatures of past pathogen exposure could be identified by cataloging public T cell receptors. To predict cytomegalovirus infection status, the study brought together high-throughput TCR immunosequencing, statistical association of individual TCRs with disease status, and machine learning. Besides the first cohort of around 700 subjects, a separate validation cohort made up of roughly 130 different subjects was used. The study at large found these results: The study gave a list of about 160 TCR beta chains associated with cytomegalovirus. While some public TCRs were present in many individuals, most TCR sequences turned up only very rarely across donors. The validation cohort had no HLA typing available for a later analysis, so co-occurrence within that cohort was assessed over all 110 or so repertoires. A later analysis found that TCRs clustered in the first cohort also tended to co-occur in the 130 or so validation repertoires, with 90% to 95% of cluster scores above 0. According to the authors, the approach could potentially be generalized to other disease states and immunological phenotypes. In vitro tests confirmed that a few of the cytomegalovirus-associated TCR beta chains recognize cytomegalovirus antigens. The classifier was reported to diagnose cytomegalovirus status with high specificity and sensitivity in both the original and validation cohorts.

As for this clone: Its antigen is unknown. Per-nucleotide qualities are absent, and no much larger clonotype sits a single base away.

The library was generated by the immunoSEQ multiplex PCR assay. The original methods were these. A statistical classification framework was built to diagnose cytomegalovirus status from the catalog of TCR beta chain sequences. TCRdb's version of the immuneACCESS table is confined to in-frame rearrangements and falls short of the full clone set. An unresolved V gene accounts for under half of the shortfall where checked; the remainder is of unknown origin. V and J calls and clone size are given by that table; D and trimming were obtained from the DNA. Recorded for this sample are hundreds of thousands of clones; around four fifths of them occurred a single time. Clones ranked in the top ten supply 5.5% to 7% of the sample. The CDR3, cysteine through phenylalanine, is 18 amino acids long. Here the CDR3 DNA is all that survives: 54 bases in frame from base 1. Unmatched junction bases come to 17, with V trimmed by 3 bases and J by 4 bases. The germline V gene (reference sequence) supplies CDR1 SGHAT and CDR2 FQDESV.

The donors were included in the validation cohort of over a hundred subjects, a group kept apart from the roughly 670-subject first cohort. The receptor was derived from a woman aged 18-29 years in good health and CMV-seronegative. The sequence joins TRBV11-1 to TRBJ1-1; 7 bases in between match TRBD1. Sequencing was performed on PBMCs. The sequence in DNA is TGTGCCAGCAGCTTCTTAGAGGAGGGCAGGGGGTTGAGCACTGAAGCTTTCTTT. Translated, this is CASSFLEEGRGLSTEAFF. With the portions outside the CDR3 filled from the reference TRBV11-1 and TRBJ1-1 genes, the complete variable region becomes EAEVAQSPRYKITEKSQAVAFWCDPISGHATLYWYRQILGQGPELLVQFQDESVVDDSQLPKDRFSAERLKGVDSTLKIQPAELGDSAMYLCASSFLEEGRGLSTEAFFGQGTRLTVV.